A single sample is the source of the 15 T cell receptor beta chains below, sequenced in a study of blood T cell repertoires in COVID-19 (dated by TCRdb to 2020 to 2021). Library creation used the immunoSEQ multiplex PCR assay. As stored in TCRdb, this immuneACCESS dataset retains in-frame rearrangements with V and J assigned. A fraction of the clones does not appear; measured against another copy, unresolved V genes explain less than half of the discrepancy, and the remainder lacks a known reason. Across this sample there are about 85,000 clones, with nearly 90% seen only once. Roughly 4.5% of the sample belongs to the ten largest clones. Sequencing input: peripheral blood. The receptors come from a woman at least 80 years old with active or convalescent COVID-19.

The chain has TRBV7-2 and TRBJ2-7; D may be TRBD1 (5 bases). V lost 7 bases to trimming and J lost 6 bases, with 16 bases between them. The CDR3 runs 13 residues. The germline V gene encodes CDR1 SGHTA and CDR2 FQGNSA. As DNA, the CDR3 is TGTGCCAGCAATCCCGTGCAGGGTGGCGAGCAGTACTTC. Amino acids: CASNPVQGGEQYF. Full variable domain (rest looked up from reference TRBV7-2 and TRBJ2-7): GAGVSQSPSNKVTEKGKDVELRCDPISGHTALYWYRQSLGQGLEFLIYFQGNSAPDKSGLPSDRFSAERTGGSVSTLTIQRTQQEDSAVYLCASNPVQGGEQYFGPGTRLTVT.

J is TRBJ1-6 and V is TRBV15; TRBD1 is a possible D gene (5 bases). V shed 6 bases and J shed 6 bases, with 9 bases lying between them. The CDR3 has 13 residues. Germline assignment: CDR1 LNHNV and CDR2 YYDKDF (reference sequence). CDR3 nucleotide sequence: TGTGCCACCAGGACGGGGGTTAATTCACCCCTCCACTTT. It translates to CATRTGVNSPLHF. The complete variable domain, with remaining parts taken from reference TRBV15 and TRBJ1-6, reads DAMVIQNPRYQVTQFGKPVTLSCSQTLNHNVMYWYQQKSSQAPKLLFHYYDKDFNNEADTPDNFQSRRPNTSFCFLDIRSPGLGDTAMYLCATRTGVNSPLHFGNGTRLTVT.

The V gene is TRBV28, the J gene TRBJ2-1; possible D gene TRBD1, 5 bases. The CDR3 is 15 residues long. Trimming cost V 6 bases and J 4 bases, with 16 bases left between them. Germline V gene sequence: CDR1 MDHEN, CDR2 SYDVKM. CDR3 sequence: CASRSQGLVYNEQFF. The CDR3 bases are TGTGCCAGCAGATCTCAGGGATTGGTTTACAATGAGCAGTTCTTC.

This clone was seen a single time. This sequence joins TRBV7-2 and TRBJ2-7, with 9 nucleotides matching TRBD1. The CDR3 runs 16 residues. Germline V gives CDR1 SGHTA, CDR2 FQGNSA. Germline trimming cut 4 bases from V and 4 bases from J; bases unmatched to any gene: 11. The CDR3 coding sequence is TGTGCCAGCAGCTCGGGACAGGGAACTCCAGGATACGAGCAGTACTTC. Protein product: CASSSGQGTPGYEQYF.

The chain is built from TRBV27 and TRBJ1-5; D remains unclear. There are 17 residues in the CDR3. V gave up 2 bases and J gave up 6 bases, with 20 bases separating them. Germline CDR1 is MNHEY and CDR2 is SMNVEV (reference sequence). CDR3 nucleotide sequence: TGTGCCAGCAGTTTAAGAGGGAATGAAAAAGAGAGTCAGCCCCAGCATTTT. Translation: CASSLRGNEKESQPQHF.

The chain employs TRBV27 and TRBJ1-5; 10 bases fit TRBD1. Germline V gene lookup returns CDR1 MNHEY and CDR2 SMNVEV (reference sequence). This CDR3 spans 16 amino acids. With V trimmed by 5 bases and J by 6 bases, 10 bases remained unmatched. DNA of the CDR3: TGTGCCAGCAGTCCCCGACAGGGGGCCTTTTTTCAGCCCCAGCATTTT. Protein: CASSPRQGAFFQPQHF.

The rearrangement joins TRBV3-1 (or the pseudogene TRBV3-2) to TRBJ2-1; 10 positions match TRBD1. Germline V CDR1 and CDR2: LGHDT, YNNKEL (reference sequence). Trimming at V came to 1 base and at J to 4 bases, leaving 7 bases not matched to a gene. The CDR3 extends over 17 amino acids. The CDR3 DNA reads TGTGCCAGCAGCCAAGGGATGAGGGACAGGGGATACAATGAGCAGTTCTTC. It yields the protein CASSQGMRDRGYNEQFF.

The chain combines TRBV5-6 with TRBJ2-3; 9 nucleotides align to TRBD2. With V trimmed by 1 base and J by 3 bases, 6 bases remained unmatched. This CDR3 spans 16 amino acids. Germline loops: CDR1 SGHDT, CDR2 YYEEEE. DNA of the CDR3: TGTGCCAGCAGCTTGTTGGTTAGCGGGAGTACAGATACGCAGTATTTT. Protein sequence: CASSLLVSGSTDTQYF.

This clone was found once. The J gene is TRBJ2-3, the V gene TRBV13; perhaps TRBD1 as D (6 bases). The CDR3 loop spans 16 amino acids. The V gene's germline CDR1 is PRHDT and CDR2 FYEKMQ (reference sequence). Trimming stripped 7 bases from V and 1 base from J, with 18 bases between. Here the CDR3 reads CASTNLRAGGTDTQYF. The CDR3 DNA is TGTGCCAGCACCAATCTCCGGGCAGGGGGCACAGATACGCAGTATTTT.

This chain's CDR3 is CASRVMTEINYGYTF. CDR3 DNA: TGTGCCAGCAGGGTAATGACAGAGATTAACTATGGCTACACCTTC. The chain recombines TRBV2 with TRBJ1-2; weak D call: TRBD1 (5 bases). V dropped 6 bases and J dropped 1 base, with 15 bases sitting between them. The length of the CDR3 is 15 residues. Germline V gives CDR1 SNHLY, CDR2 FYNNEI.

This clone was detected a few times. The rearrangement joins TRBV18 to TRBJ2-7, with 7 bases identical to TRBD1. Germline values: CDR1 KGHSH, CDR2 LQKENI. This CDR3 has 14 residues. With 1 base clipped from V and 6 bases from J, the junction kept 6 bases outside the gene matches. CDR3 in DNA: TGTGCCAGCTCACCACAAATACAGGGGTCCGAGCAGTACTTC. Protein sequence: CASSPQIQGSEQYF.

The chain has TRBV27 and TRBJ2-2, with D hard to call. Deletions cut 6 bases from V and 8 bases from J, with 16 bases between. Germline loops: CDR1 MNHEY, CDR2 SMNVEV (reference sequence). The CDR3 covers 14 residues. This CDR3 is CASRPSQSLGELFF. As DNA, the CDR3 is TGTGCCAGCAGGCCCAGTCAAAGTCTTGGGGAGCTGTTTTTT.

The V and J genes are TRBV6-1 and TRBJ2-2; 14 nucleotides align to TRBD2. Germline CDR1 and CDR2: MNHNS and SASEGT. V lost 4 bases and J lost 0; bases outside the gene matches: 4. CDR3 size: 18 residues. The CDR3 nucleotides read TGTGCCAGCAGTGTGGGACTAGCGGGAGCCGCGAACACCGGGGAGCTGTTTTTT. Protein: CASSVGLAGAANTGELFF.

This sequence joins TRBV21-1 and TRBJ2-3; TRBD2, the table's D call, lacks a check against the DNA. TRBV21-1 has pseudogene status. The CDR3 is made up of 21 amino acids. CDR3 sequence reads: CASSKEVSSGRTHTHTDTQYF. CDR3 DNA sequence: TGTGCCAGCAGCAAAGAGGTTTCTAGCGGGCGGACGCACACACACACAGATACGCAGTATTTT.

In this sample, this clone turned up a few times. The chain employs TRBV28 and TRBJ1-5; maybe TRBD1 (6 bases). V shed 8 bases and J shed 9 bases, with 14 bases lying between them. The CDR3 spans 12 residues. Germline CDR1 and CDR2: MDHEN and SYDVKM. The CDR3 sequence: CASGGGGRPQHF. In DNA form, the CDR3 reads TGTGCCAGCGGAGGGGGAGGGCGGCCCCAGCATTTT.